A selection of T cell receptor beta chains follows, all from one sample in a study. TCRdb independently ran MiXCR on the 5' RACE reads; one entry per CDR3 protein. Of some 8,200 distinct CDR3 sequences detected, approximately 40% appear once; the ten largest clones hold roughly 6.6%. Sequenced sample: tumor-infiltrating memory CD4+ T cells sorted from the breast tumor. The receptors come from a female donor with breast cancer. Both conserved end residues are trimmed from each CDR3.

>TRBV6-5|TRBJ2-1
ASSYSGRLAGASRQF
>TRBV20-1|TRBJ1-3
SASYRGLSGNTIY
>TRBV9|TRBJ2-5
ASSGGSQTVQETQY
>TRBV5-1|TRBJ1-3
ASSDQGAGNTIY
>TRBV29-1|TRBJ1-2
SVDRGYGYT
>TRBV5-1|TRBJ1-1
ASSFRGNTEAF
>TRBV7-2|TRBJ2-2
ASSRGGPHTGELF
>TRBV19|TRBJ1-5
ASSTDRGGSNQPQH
>TRBV6-1|TRBJ1-5
ASRGGRYSNQPQH
>TRBV29-1|TRBJ1-1
SVGWQARGTF
>TRBV6-2/TRBV6-3|TRBJ1-2
ASRPLGVDGYT
>TRBV28|TRBJ1-2
ASSPGVPRGYT
>TRBV7-2|TRBJ2-5
ASSLPDGPRY
>TRBV9|TRBJ2-1
ASSVAPPRGGSYNEQF
>TRBV18|TRBJ2-6
ASPPDRITGANVLT
>TRBV4-2|TRBJ2-6
ASSQTGSGANVLT
>TRBV5-1|TRBJ2-3
ASSFTTGTVADTRY
>TRBV9|TRBJ2-7
ASSVGGTGDYEQY
>TRBV5-1|TRBJ2-3
ASSPGPADTQY
>TRBV3-1|TRBJ2-7
ASNRQGKDEQY
>TRBV6-1|TRBJ2-1
ASSEWREGGSYNEQF
>TRBV7-2|TRBJ1-1
ASSSDRGKSEAF
>TRBV5-1|TRBJ2-7
ASSLTDLYEQY
>TRBV7-8|TRBJ2-7
ASSLVRTGGYEQY
>TRBV29-1|TRBJ1-1
SARQGLNTEAF
>TRBV11-2|TRBJ2-1
ASSLGGGTVNEQF
>TRBV5-6|TRBJ1-2
ASRFGQGGSGYT
>TRBV5-1|TRBJ2-7
ASRWDLGGEQY
>TRBV7-7|TRBJ2-3
ASSLAQGDTQY
>TRBV5-4|TRBJ1-2
ASSPATGTNYGYT
>TRBV7-2|TRBJ2-7
ASSLEQGASYEQY
>TRBV12-3/TRBV12-4|TRBJ1-2
ASSLVVGPRGGYT
>TRBV15|TRBJ2-3
ATSSPARGMTDTQY
>TRBV20-1|TRBJ2-7
SARLTKGSYEQY
>TRBV9|TRBJ2-5
ASSGRRGYQETQY
>TRBV18|TRBJ2-7
ASSPYVLQEQY
>TRBV29-1|TRBJ1-2
SVGGYT
>TRBV11-2|TRBJ2-7
ASSLRGQGPYEQY
>TRBV5-1|TRBJ2-1
ASRDPTYNEQF
>TRBV4-1|TRBJ1-4
ASSQDRLGDSPTTNEKLF
>TRBV3-1|TRBJ2-1
ASSSRAGLYNEQF
>TRBV5-1|TRBJ1-1
ASSLGCSAEAF
>TRBV7-9|TRBJ2-7
ASSLKGADEQY
>TRBV5-1|TRBJ2-3
ASSLFGTSTDTQY